This record covers a single T cell receptor beta chain. Antigen specificity is unknown. This table comes from immunoSEQ multiplex PCR, and its TCRdb copy is limited to in-frame clones, with some not included. The profile covers around 50,000 clones, with around 88% appearing a single time and 15% to 20% taken by the ten largest. This sample was taken from a study of T cell responses to AZD1222 COVID-19 vaccine. Study results and limitations: Donor demographics were predominantly white British with a female majority; clonal diversity may be underestimated.

The CDR3 sequence is 13 residues long. V was pared by 2 bases and J by 3 bases, with 1 base of the junction left unmatched. Germline V gives CDR1 MNHEY, CDR2 SVGAGI. The chain recombines TRBV6-5 with TRBJ2-7, with 7 bases lining up with TRBD2. This TCR was sampled from an adult in good health. The specimen comprised peripheral blood, sampled on day 0 of AZD1222 vaccination. CDR3 nucleotides: TGTGCCAGCAGTTACGGGGAGGGCTACGAGCAGTACTTC. Translation: CASSYGEGYEQYF.